The next 10 T cell receptor beta chains were all read from a single sample in a study of cytomegalovirus exposure and HLA in healthy donors. Sequencing used immunoSEQ multiplex PCR; TCRdb keeps in-frame clones, though not all of them. The data contain around 93,000 clones, about 85% of them singletons. Sequenced input: PBMCs. Receptor source: a man aged 18 to 29 in good health and CMV-seropositive.

This chain uses TRBV29-1 with TRBJ2-4, with TRBD1 matching 9 bases. V shed 7 bases, J shed 8 bases, and the junction held 6 bases outside the gene matches. This CDR3 has 12 amino acids. CDR1 is SQVTM and CDR2 is ANQGSEA in the germline V gene. The chain's CDR3 is CSGTRDRDIQYF. In DNA form, the CDR3 reads TGCAGCGGAACCCGGGACAGGGACATTCAGTACTTC.

The V gene is TRBV5-1, the J gene TRBJ2-1; D remains ambiguous. V lost 1 base and J lost 3, with 11 bases in between. The CDR3 is 15 residues long. Germline V lookup: CDR1 SGHRS, CDR2 YFSETQ. The CDR3 nucleotides read TGCGCCAGCAGCTTGCTCTTGGGCCACTACAATGAGCAGTTCTTC. Translation: CASSLLLGHYNEQFF.

The chain recombines TRBV5-1 with TRBJ2-7; TRBD2 matches at 13 bases. Unmatched junction bases numbered 1, after V lost 2 bases and J lost 2 bases. Per the germline V gene, CDR1 is SGHRS and CDR2 is YFSETQ. This CDR3 region has 15 residues. CDR3 residues: CASSFGTSGAYEQYF. In nucleotides, the CDR3 is TGCGCCAGCAGCTTTGGGACTAGCGGGGCCTACGAGCAGTACTTC. Full variable domain (rest looked up from reference TRBV5-1 and TRBJ2-7): KAGVTQTPRYLIKTRGQQVTLSCSPISGHRSVSWYQQTPGQGLQFLFEYFSETQRNKGNFPGRFSGRQFSNSRSEMNVSTLELGDSALYLCASSFGTSGAYEQYFGPGTRLTVT.

The CDR3 loop is CASSATGGDTEAFF. The CDR3, as DNA: TGTGCCAGCAGTGCGACAGGGGGTGACACTGAAGCTTTCTTT. The chain joins TRBV27 to TRBJ1-1; 9 nucleotides match TRBD1. Per the germline V gene, CDR1 is MNHEY and CDR2 is SMNVEV (reference sequence). The CDR3 covers 14 residues. V was pared by 5 bases and J by 3 bases, with 4 bases of the junction left unmatched.

The chain carries TRBV4-1 and TRBJ1-5; 7 bases map to TRBD1. Looked up from germline, CDR1 is MGHRA and CDR2 is YSYEKL. V trimming: 0 bases; J trimming: 0 bases; junction bases outside the gene matches: 11. The CDR3 contains 19 residues. CDR3 protein: CASSQELGTDWVSNQPQHF. CDR3 coding DNA: TGCGCCAGCAGCCAAGAATTGGGGACAGATTGGGTTAGCAATCAGCCCCAGCATTTT.

This sequence joins TRBV6-1 and TRBJ2-1; TRBD2 matches 13 bases. Trimming cost V 6 bases and J 5 bases; bases outside gene matches: 4. Looked up from germline, CDR1 is MNHNS and CDR2 is SASEGT. The CDR3 runs to 15 residues. The CDR3, as DNA: TGTGCCAGCAGGGAGGGGACTAGCGGGAACAATGAGCAGTTCTTC. Its protein is CASREGTSGNNEQFF.

This clone has just one count. The V call is TRBV9, the J call TRBJ1-5; TRBD1 aligns across 7 bases. From germline, CDR1 is SGDLS and CDR2 YYNGEE. The CDR3 is made up of 15 amino acids. The junction had 3 bases not matched to a gene; V was cut back by 2 bases and J by 1 base. The DNA of the CDR3 is TGTGCCAGCAGCGTCGGGACAGCGAGCAATCAGCCCCAGCATTTT. This translates into CASSVGTASNQPQHF. Using reference TRBV9 and TRBJ1-5 for the parts outside the CDR3, the full variable domain is DSGVTQTPKHLITATGQRVTLRCSPRSGDLSVYWYQQSLDQGLQFLIQYYNGEERAKGNILERFSAQQFPDLHSELNLSSLELGDSALYFCASSVGTASNQPQHFGDGTRLSIL.

This clone was detected a few times. The CDR3 sequence: CASSHVRGVETEAFF. The CDR3 region has the DNA TGTGCCAGCAGCCATGTCCGGGGAGTAGAGACTGAAGCTTTCTTT. The V and J genes are TRBV14 and TRBJ1-1; D gene uncertain. Germline assignment: CDR1 SGHDN and CDR2 FVKESK. This CDR3 comprises 15 residues. Trimming stripped 3 bases from V and 5 bases from J, with 16 bases between.

The chain couples TRBV5-6 to TRBJ2-1, with TRBD2 matching 10 bases. This CDR3 is 16 amino acids long. With V trimmed by 3 bases and J by 5 bases, 8 bases remained unmatched. Germline V CDR1 and CDR2: SGHDT, YYEEEE. DNA of the CDR3: TGTGCCAGCAGCTCTGGGTCGCTAGCGGGAGACAATGAGCAGTTCTTC. This codes for CASSSGSLAGDNEQFF. Variable domain in full (rest from reference TRBV5-6 and TRBJ2-1): DAGVTQSPTHLIKTRGQQVTLRCSPKSGHDTVSWYQQALGQGPQFIFQYYEEEERQRGNFPDRFSGHQFPNYSSELNVNALLLGDSALYLCASSSGSLAGDNEQFFGPGTRLTVL.

In its sample, this clone was seen once. This chain joins TRBV5-1 and TRBJ2-3; 9 bases are shared with TRBD2. This CDR3 contains 16 residues. V shed 0 bases and J 2 bases; nucleotides not matched to a gene: 4. CDR1 SGHRS and CDR2 YFSETQ come from the germline V gene. CDR3 protein: CASSLVLAGPTDTQYF. CDR3 in DNA: TGCGCCAGCAGCTTGGTTCTAGCGGGACCCACAGATACGCAGTATTTT.